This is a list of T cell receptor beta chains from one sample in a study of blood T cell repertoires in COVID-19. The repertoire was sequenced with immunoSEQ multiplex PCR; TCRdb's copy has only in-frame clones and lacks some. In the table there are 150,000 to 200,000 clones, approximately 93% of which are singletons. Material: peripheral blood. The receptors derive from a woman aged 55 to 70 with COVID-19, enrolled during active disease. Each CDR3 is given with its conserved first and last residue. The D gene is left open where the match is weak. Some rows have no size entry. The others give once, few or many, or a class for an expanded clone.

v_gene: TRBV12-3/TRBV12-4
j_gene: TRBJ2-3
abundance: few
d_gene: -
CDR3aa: CASSPSGTDTQYF
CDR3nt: TGTGCCAGCAGCCCGAGCGGCACAGATACGCAGTATTTT

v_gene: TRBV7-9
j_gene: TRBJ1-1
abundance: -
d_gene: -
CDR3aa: CASSSHQEAFF
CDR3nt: TGTGCCAGCAGCTCCCATCAGGAAGCTTTCTTT

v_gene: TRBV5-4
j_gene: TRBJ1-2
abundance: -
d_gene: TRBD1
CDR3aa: CASSLDRGTLYGYTF
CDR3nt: TGTGCCAGCAGCTTGGACAGGGGGACCCTCTATGGCTACACCTTC

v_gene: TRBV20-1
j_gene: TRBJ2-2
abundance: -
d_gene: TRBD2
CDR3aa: CSASRAGGHTGELFF
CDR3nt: TGCAGTGCTAGTCGAGCGGGGGGTCACACCGGGGAGCTGTTTTTT

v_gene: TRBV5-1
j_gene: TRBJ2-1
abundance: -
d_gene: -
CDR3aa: CASSLGLATSSYNEQFF
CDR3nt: TGCGCCAGCAGCTTGGGGTTAGCGACAAGCTCCTACAATGAGCAGTTCTTC

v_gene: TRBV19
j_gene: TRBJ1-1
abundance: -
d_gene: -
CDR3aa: CASTTSGNTEAFF
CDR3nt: TGTGCCAGTACCACCTCGGGGAACACTGAAGCTTTCTTT

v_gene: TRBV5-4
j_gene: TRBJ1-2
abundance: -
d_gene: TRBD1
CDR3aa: CASSIPGQFNYGYTF
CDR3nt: TGTGCCAGCAGCATACCGGGACAGTTTAACTATGGCTACACCTTC

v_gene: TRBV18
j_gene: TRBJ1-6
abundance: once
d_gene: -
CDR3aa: CASSPRSSDNSPLHF
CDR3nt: TGTGCCAGCTCACCAAGGAGCTCGGATAATTCACCCCTCCACTTT

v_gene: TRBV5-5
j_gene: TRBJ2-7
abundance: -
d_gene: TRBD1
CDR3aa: CASSLGQGFRLRDEQYF
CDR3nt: TGTGCCAGCAGCTTGGGACAGGGGTTCCGTCTAAGGGACGAGCAGTACTTC

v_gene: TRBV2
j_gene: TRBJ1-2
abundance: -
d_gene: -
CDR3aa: CASTEQPYGYTF
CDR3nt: TGTGCCAGCACAGAACAACCCTATGGCTACACCTTC

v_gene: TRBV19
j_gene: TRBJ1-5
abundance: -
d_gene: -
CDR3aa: CASSIVGGNQPQHF
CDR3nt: TGTGCCAGTAGTATAGTCGGGGGCAATCAGCCCCAGCATTTT

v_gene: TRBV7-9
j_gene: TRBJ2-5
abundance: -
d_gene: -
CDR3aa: CASSLASGYETQYF
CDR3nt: TGTGCCAGCAGCTTAGCTTCAGGGTATGAGACCCAGTACTTC

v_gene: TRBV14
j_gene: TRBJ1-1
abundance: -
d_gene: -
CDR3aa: CASSPGRATEAFF
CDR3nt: TGTGCCAGCAGCCCGGGGAGGGCCACTGAAGCTTTCTTT

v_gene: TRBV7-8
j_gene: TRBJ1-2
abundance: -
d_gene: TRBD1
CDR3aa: CASRGNREGGGYTF
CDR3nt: TGTGCCAGCAGGGGCAACAGGGAAGGGGGCGGCTACACCTTC

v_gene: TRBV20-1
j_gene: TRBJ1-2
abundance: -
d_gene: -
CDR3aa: CSARSNYGYTF
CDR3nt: TGCAGTGCTAGGTCGAACTATGGCTACACCTTC

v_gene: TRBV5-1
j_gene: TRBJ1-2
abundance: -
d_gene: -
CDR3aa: CASSLDGQPYGYTF
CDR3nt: TGCGCCAGCAGCTTGGACGGACAGCCGTATGGCTACACCTTC

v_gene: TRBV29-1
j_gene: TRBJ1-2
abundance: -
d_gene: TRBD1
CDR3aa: CSAFRGTRDGYTF
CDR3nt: TGCAGCGCATTCAGGGGGACGAGGGATGGCTACACCTTC

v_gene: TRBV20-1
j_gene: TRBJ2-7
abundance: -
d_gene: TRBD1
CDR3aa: CSASTGGSYEQYF
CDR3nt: TGCAGTGCTAGTACAGGGGGCTCCTACGAGCAGTACTTC

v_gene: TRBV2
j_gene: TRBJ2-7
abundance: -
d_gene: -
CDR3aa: CASSDDSYEQYF
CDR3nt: TGTGCCAGCAGTGACGATAGCTACGAGCAGTACTTC

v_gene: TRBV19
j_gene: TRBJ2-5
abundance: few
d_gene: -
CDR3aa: CASSIDQQETQYF
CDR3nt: TGTGCCAGTAGTATAGACCAGCAAGAGACCCAGTACTTC

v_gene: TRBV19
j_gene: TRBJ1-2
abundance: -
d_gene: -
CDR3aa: CASSRDYYGYTF
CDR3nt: TGTGCCAGTAGCCGGGACTATTATGGCTACACCTTC

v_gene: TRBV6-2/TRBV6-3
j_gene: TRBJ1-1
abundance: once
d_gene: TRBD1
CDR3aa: CASSYPRGQAEAFF
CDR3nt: TGTGCCAGCAGTTACCCTAGGGGGCAGGCTGAAGCTTTCTTT

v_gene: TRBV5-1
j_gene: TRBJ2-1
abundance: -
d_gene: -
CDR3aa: CASRPGTSSSYNEQFF
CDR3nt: TGCGCCAGCAGGCCCGGGACATCGAGCTCCTACAATGAGCAGTTCTTC

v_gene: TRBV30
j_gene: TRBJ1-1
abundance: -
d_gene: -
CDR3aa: CAWRRTVNTEAFF
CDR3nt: TGTGCCTGGAGGAGGACAGTGAACACTGAAGCTTTCTTT

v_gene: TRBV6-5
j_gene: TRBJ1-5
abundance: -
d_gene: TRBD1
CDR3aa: CASTPGTGNQPQHF
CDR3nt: TGTGCCAGCACCCCCGGGACAGGGAATCAGCCCCAGCATTTT

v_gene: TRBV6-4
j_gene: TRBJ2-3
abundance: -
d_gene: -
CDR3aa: CASSPDRTGSTDTQYF
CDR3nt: TGTGCCAGCAGTCCCGACAGGACGGGGAGCACAGATACGCAGTATTTT

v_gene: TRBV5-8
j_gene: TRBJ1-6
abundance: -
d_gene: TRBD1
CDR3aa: CASSPRGQPNSPLHF
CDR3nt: TGTGCCAGCAGCCCCCGGGGACAGCCCAATTCACCCCTCCACTTT

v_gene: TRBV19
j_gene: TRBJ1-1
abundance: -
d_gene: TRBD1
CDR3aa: CASSIRGRGLVTEAFF
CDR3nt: TGTGCCAGTAGTATCCGGGGCAGGGGGTTAGTCACTGAAGCTTTCTTT

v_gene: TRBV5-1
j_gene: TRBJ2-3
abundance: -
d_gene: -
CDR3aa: CASSVTIARSTDTQYF
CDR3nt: TGCGCCAGCAGCGTAACAATAGCGAGAAGCACAGATACGCAGTATTTT

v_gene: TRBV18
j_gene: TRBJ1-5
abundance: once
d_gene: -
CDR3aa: CASSPAGGGTGNQPQHF
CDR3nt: TGTGCCAGCTCACCTGCTGGGGGGGGAACAGGCAATCAGCCCCAGCATTTT

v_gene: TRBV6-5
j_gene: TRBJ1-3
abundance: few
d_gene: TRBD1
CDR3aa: CASSTGQAGNTIYF
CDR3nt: TGTGCCAGCAGTACCGGACAGGCTGGAAACACCATATATTTT

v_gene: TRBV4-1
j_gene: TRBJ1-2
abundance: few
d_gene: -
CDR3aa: CASSQEERVSYGYTF
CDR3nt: TGCGCCAGCAGCCAAGAGGAGCGGGTGAGCTATGGCTACACCTTC

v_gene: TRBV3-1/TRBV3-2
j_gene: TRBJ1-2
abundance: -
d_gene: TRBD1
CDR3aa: CASSLPGQEYGYTF
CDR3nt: TGTGCCAGCAGCCTACCGGGACAGGAATATGGCTACACCTTC

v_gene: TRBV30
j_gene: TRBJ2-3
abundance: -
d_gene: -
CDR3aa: CAWSRGNDADTQYF
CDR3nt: TGTGCCTGGAGTAGAGGGAATGACGCAGATACGCAGTATTTT

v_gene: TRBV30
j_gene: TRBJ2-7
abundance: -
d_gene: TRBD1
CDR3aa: CAWDRDSYEQYF
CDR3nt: TGTGCCTGGGACCGGGACAGCTACGAGCAGTACTTC

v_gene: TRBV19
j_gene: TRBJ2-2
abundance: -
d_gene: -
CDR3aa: CASRVAGGSLTGELFF
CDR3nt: TGTGCCAGTAGAGTTGCTGGGGGCTCTTTGACCGGGGAGCTGTTTTTT

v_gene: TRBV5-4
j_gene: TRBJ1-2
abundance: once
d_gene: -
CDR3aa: CASSTGGNNYGYTF
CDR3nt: TGTGCCAGCAGTACAGGCGGAAATAACTATGGCTACACCTTC

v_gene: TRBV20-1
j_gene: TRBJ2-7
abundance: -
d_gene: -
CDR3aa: CSASVDISYEQYF
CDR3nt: TGCAGTGCTAGTGTAGATATCTCCTACGAGCAGTACTTC

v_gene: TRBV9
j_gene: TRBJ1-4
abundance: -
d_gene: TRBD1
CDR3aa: CASSVGQGTNEKLFF
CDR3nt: TGTGCCAGCAGCGTAGGACAGGGGACTAATGAAAAACTGTTTTTT

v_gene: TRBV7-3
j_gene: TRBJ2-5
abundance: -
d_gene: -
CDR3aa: CASSFGRGETQYF
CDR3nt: TGTGCCAGCAGCTTCGGGCGAGGGGAGACCCAGTACTTC

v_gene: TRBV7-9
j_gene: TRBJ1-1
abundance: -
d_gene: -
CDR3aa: CASSPPNTEAFF
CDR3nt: TGTGCCAGCAGTCCTCCGAACACTGAAGCTTTCTTT

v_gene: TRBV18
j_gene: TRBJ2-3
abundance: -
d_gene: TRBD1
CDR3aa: CASSPGGRGRSTDTQYF
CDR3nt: TGTGCCAGCTCACCGGGTGGCAGGGGGCGCAGCACAGATACGCAGTATTTT

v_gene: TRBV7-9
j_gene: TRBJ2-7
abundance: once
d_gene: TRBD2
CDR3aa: CASSLPSGDSYEQYF
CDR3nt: TGTGCCAGCAGCTTACCTAGCGGGGACTCCTACGAGCAGTACTTC

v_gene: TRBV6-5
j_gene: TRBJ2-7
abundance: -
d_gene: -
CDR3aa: CASSSHLRLGQYF
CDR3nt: TGTGCCAGCAGTTCCCATTTGAGGTTGGGGCAGTACTTC

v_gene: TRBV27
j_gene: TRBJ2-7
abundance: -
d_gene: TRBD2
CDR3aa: CASSRKPTSGGAYEQYF
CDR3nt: TGTGCCAGCAGCCGTAAACCGACTAGCGGGGGGGCCTACGAGCAGTACTTC

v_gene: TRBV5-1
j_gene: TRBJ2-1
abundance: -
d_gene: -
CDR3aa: CASSLEGRGEQFF
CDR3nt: TGCGCCAGCAGCTTGGAGGGAAGGGGTGAGCAGTTCTTC

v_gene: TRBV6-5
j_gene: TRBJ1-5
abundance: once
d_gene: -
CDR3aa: CASSIRDTDQPQHF
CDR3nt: TGTGCCAGCAGTATCCGGGACACCGATCAGCCCCAGCATTTT

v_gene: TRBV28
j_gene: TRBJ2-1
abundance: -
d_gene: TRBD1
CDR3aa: CATLGPGTGPPEQFF
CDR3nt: TGTGCCACCTTAGGCCCCGGGACAGGACCGCCGGAGCAGTTCTTC

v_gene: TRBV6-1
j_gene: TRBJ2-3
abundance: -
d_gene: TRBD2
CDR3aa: CASSESGGLPGTQYF
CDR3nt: TGTGCCAGCAGTGAAAGCGGGGGACTACCCGGTACGCAGTATTTT

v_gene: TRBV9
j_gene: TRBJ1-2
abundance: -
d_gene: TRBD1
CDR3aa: CASSVDGGGGGASYGYTF
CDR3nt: TGTGCCAGCAGCGTAGATGGTGGAGGAGGGGGCGCCTCCTATGGCTACACCTTC

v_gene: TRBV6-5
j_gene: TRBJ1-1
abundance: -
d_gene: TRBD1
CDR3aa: CASSSRSQGGLEAFF
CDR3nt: TGTGCCAGCAGCTCCCGCTCACAGGGGGGACTAGAAGCTTTCTTT